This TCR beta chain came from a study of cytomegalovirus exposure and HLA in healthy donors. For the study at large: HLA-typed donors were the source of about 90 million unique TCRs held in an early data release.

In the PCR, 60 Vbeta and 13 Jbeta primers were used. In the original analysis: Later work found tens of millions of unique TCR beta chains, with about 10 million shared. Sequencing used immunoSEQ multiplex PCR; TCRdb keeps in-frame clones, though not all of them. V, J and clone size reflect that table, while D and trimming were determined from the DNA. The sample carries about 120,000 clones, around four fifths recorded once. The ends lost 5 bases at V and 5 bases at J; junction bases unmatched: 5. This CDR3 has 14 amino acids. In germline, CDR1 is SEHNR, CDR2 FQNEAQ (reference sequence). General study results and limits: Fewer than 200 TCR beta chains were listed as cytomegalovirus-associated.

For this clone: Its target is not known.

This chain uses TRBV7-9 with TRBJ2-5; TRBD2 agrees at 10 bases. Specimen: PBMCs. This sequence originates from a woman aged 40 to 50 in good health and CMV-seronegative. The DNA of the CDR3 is TGTGCCAGCAGCATACTAGCGGGGCGTGAGACCCAGTACTTC. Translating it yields CASSILAGRETQYF. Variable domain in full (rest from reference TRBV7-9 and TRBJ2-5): DTGVSQNPRHKITKRGQNVTFRCDPISEHNRLYWYRQTLGQGPEFLTYFQNEAQLEKSRLLSDRFSAERPKGSFSTLEIQRTEQGDSAMYLCASSILAGRETQYFGPGTRLLVL.